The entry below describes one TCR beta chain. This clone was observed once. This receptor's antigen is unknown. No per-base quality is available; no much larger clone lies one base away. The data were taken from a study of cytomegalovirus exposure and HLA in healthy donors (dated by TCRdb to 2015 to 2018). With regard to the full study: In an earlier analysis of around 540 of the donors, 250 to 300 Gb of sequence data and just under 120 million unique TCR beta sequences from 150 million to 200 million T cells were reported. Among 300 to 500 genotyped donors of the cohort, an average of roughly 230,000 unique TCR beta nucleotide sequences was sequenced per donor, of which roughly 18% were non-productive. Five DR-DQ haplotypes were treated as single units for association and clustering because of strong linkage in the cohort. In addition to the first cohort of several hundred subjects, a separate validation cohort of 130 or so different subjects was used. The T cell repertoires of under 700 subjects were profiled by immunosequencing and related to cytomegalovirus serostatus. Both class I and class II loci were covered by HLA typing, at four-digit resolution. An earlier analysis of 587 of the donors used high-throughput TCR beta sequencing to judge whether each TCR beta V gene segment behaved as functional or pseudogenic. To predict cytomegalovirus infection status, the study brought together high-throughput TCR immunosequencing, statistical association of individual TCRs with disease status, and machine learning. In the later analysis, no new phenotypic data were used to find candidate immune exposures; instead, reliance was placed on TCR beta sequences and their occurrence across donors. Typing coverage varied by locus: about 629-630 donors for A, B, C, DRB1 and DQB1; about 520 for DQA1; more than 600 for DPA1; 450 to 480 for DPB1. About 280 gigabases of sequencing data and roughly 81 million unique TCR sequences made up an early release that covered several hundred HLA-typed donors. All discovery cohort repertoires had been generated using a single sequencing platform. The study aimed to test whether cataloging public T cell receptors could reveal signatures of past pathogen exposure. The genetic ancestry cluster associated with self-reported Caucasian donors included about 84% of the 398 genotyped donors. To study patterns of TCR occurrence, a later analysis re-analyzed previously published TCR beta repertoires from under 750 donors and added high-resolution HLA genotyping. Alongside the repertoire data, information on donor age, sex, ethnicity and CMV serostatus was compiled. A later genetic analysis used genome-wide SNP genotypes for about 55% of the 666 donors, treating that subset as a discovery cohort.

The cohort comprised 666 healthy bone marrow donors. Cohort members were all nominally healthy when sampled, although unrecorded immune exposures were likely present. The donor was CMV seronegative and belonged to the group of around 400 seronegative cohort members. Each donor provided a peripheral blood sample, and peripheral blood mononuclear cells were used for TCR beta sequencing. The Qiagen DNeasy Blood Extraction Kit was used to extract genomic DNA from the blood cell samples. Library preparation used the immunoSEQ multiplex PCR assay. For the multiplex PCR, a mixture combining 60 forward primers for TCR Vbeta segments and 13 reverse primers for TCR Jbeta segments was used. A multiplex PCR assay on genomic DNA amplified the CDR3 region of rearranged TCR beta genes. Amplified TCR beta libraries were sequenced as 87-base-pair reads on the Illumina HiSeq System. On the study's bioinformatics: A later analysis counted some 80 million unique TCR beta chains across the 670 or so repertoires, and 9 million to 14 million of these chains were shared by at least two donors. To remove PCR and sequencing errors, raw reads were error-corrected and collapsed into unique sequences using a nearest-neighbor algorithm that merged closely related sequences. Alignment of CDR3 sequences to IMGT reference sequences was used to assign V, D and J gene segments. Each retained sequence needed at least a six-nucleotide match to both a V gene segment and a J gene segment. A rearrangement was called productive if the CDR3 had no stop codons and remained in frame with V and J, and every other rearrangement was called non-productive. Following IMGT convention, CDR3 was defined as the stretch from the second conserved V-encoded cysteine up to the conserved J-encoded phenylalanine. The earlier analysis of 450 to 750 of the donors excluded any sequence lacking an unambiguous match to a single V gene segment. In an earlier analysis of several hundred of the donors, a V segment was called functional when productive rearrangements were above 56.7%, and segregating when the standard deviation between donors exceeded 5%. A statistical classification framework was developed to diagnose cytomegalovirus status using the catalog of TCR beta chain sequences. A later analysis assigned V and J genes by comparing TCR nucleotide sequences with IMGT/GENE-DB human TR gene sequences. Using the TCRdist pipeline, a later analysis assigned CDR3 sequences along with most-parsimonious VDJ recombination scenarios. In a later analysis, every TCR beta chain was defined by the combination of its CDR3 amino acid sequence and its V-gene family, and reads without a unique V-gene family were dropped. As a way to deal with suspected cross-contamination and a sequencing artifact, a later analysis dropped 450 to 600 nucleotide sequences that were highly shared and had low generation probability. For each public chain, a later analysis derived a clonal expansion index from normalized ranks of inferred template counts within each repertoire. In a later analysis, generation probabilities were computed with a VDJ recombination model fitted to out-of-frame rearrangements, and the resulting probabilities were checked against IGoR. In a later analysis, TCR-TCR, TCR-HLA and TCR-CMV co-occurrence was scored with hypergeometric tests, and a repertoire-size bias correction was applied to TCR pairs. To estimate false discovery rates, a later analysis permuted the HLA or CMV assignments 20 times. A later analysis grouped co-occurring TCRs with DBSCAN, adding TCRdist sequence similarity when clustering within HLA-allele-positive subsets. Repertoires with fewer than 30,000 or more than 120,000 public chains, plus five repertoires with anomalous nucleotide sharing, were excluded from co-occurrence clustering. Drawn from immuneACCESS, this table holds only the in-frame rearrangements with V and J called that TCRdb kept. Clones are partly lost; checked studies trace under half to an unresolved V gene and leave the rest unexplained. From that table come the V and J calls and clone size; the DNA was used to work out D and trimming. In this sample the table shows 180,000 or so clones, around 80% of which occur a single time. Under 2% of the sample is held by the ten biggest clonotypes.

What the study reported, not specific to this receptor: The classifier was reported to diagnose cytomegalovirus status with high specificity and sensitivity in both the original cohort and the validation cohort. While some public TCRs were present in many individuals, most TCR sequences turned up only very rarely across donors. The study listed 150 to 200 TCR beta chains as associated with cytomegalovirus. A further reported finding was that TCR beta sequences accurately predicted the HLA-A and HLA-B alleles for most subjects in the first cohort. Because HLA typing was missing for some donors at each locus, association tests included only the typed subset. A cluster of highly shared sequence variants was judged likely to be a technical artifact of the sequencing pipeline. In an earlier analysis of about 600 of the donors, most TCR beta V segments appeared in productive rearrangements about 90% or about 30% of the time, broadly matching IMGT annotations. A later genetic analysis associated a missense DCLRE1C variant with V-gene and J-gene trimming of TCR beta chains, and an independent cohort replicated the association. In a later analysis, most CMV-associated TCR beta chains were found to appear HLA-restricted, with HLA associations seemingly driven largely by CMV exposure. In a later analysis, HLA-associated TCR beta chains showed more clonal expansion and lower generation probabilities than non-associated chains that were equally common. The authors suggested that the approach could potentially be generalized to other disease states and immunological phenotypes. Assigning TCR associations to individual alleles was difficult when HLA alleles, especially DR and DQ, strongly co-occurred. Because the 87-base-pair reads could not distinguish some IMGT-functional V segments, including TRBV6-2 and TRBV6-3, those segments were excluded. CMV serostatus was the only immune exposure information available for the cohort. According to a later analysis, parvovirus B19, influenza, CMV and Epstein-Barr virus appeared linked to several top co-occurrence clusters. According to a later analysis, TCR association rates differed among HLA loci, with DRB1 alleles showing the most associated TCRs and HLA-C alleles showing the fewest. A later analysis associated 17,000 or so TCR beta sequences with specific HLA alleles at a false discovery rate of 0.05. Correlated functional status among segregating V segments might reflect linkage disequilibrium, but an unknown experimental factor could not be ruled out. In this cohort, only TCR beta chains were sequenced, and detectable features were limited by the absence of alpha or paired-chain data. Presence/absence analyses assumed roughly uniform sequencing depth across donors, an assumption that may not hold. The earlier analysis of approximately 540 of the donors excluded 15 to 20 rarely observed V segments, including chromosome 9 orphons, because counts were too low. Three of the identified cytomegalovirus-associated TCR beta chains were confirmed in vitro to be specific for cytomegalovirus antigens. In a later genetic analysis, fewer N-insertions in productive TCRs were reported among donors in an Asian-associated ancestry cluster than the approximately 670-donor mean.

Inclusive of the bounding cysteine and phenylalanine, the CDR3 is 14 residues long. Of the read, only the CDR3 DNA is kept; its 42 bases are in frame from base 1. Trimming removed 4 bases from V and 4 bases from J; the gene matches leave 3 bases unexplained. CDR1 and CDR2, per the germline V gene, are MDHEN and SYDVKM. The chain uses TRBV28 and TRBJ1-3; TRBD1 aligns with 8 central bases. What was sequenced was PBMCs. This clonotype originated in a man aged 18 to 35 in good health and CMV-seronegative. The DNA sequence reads TGTGCCAGCAGTTCCCAGGGGGCAGGAAACACCATATATTTT. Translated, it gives CASSSQGAGNTIYF.